These 3 T cell receptor beta chains originate from one sample sequenced in a study of T cells in Graves' hyperthyroidism and ophthalmopathy. TCR beta CDR3 regions were amplified from RNA. The study used the HTBI primer set for a first-round RT-PCR of the TCR CDR3. Using its own MiXCR run on the multiplex PCR reads, TCRdb lists one record per CDR3 protein. The sample contains about 520,000 distinct CDR3 sequences, around 22% of which appear only once. Sequenced: blood. The origin of the receptors is a woman in her 30s with Graves' ophthalmopathy.

Comment on this clonotype: This may come from a read error, since a much larger clone is one base off. The conserved phenylalanine or tryptophan is not found at the CDR3 terminus, so this likely reflects a read error. The chain employs TRBV27 and TRBJ2-7; 8 positions agree with TRBD1. CDR3 length: 14 amino acids. The germline V gene has CDR1 MNHEY and CDR2 SMNVEV (reference sequence). The CDR3 DNA follows: TGTACCAGCACCGGGTTGGACAGGGTCTACGAGCAGTACTAC. Its protein is CTSTGLDRVYEQYY.

Ten or more counts support this clonotype. This chain joins TRBV6-5 and TRBJ2-5; 10 positions agree with TRBD2. Germline values: CDR1 MNHEY, CDR2 SVGAGI. With 4 bases clipped from V and 2 bases from J, the junction kept 4 bases outside the gene matches. The CDR3 length is 15 residues. The CDR3 DNA sequence: TGTGCCAGCAGTTCGGGACTAGCGCGTCAAGAGACCCAGTACTTC. This translates into CASSSGLARQETQYF.

The CDR3 sequence is CASSSAGQGINQPQHF. The DNA of the CDR3 is TGTGCCAGCAGTTCTGCGGGACAGGGCATAAATCAGCCCCAGCATTTT. V and J are TRBV12-3 or TRBV12-4 and TRBJ1-5; 9 bases match TRBD1. The trim removed 4 bases at V and 4 bases at J, leaving 8 bases unmatched. This CDR3 spans 16 amino acids.